This TCR delta chain derives from a study of γδ T cells in repeated Plasmodium falciparum infection. At the level of the study: Donors had four controlled P. falciparum NF54 infections over roughly 640 days. Sampling occurred at baseline, pre-infection for selected infections, and 21 days post-infection.

Germline CDR1 is TSWWSYY and CDR2 is QGS. The CDR3 totals 19 residues. V lost 5 bases and J lost 0; bases outside the gene matches: 18. Overall study findings and caveats: Vgamma9/Vdelta2+ repertoires stayed stably polyclonal over time and infection.

Notes on this clone: Its matching antigen is unknown. A far larger clone is one nucleotide away, so this likely arose from a read error. The same CDR3 also results from other DNA sequences found in this sample.

Gammadelta T cells were flow-sorted from PBMC into Vgamma9/Vdelta2+ and Vdelta2-negative populations for bulk analysis. TCRdb re-identified clones in the multiplex PCR reads via CATT. This sample has under 50,000 delta-chain clones, with roughly 1.5% found just once. This TCR came from a pool of human donors (malaria-infected and uninfected, not separated). Source material: gamma-delta T cells from blood. The V and J genes are TRDV1 and TRDJ1, with TRDD2 matching over 7 bases. Here the J gene was assigned by germline matching of the DNA, as TCRdb has none. Here the CDR3 DNA reads TGTGCTCTTGGGAAGCCATTACCTTTCCTACGGATCAACACCGATAAACTCATCTTT. Translating gives CALGKPLPFLRINTDKLIF.